This TCR beta chain was profiled in a study of blood T cell repertoires in COVID-19 (dated by TCRdb to about 2020). Looking at the study overall: Collaborator samples came from the United States, Italy and Spain and covered acute and convalescent phases of COVID-19. Where available, HLA class I and class II types were taken from metadata supplied by the sample provider and were not determined by assay-based typing. Subjects who had been exposed to COVID-19, were actively infected with it, or had recovered from it provided the deeply sampled blood TCRbeta repertoires that made up the dataset. The samples were drawn from the first 160 participants of the ongoing ImmuneRACE study and from roughly 1,300 subjects provided by 6 global collaborators. The prospective study material was composed of cDNA or gDNA derived from T cells, B-cell-depleted T cells, or PBMCs. Nearly every sample came with metadata listing a de-identified subject ID, COVID-19 status, age in years and sex. A freely available public database, intended as a resource for researchers studying the immune response to SARS-CoV-2, is where the repertoires were released.

The collaborating institutions used their own protocols to collect whole blood in K2EDTA tubes. For TCRbeta analysis, collaborators shipped samples as frozen whole blood, isolated PBMCs, or DNA extracted from either of those sample types. TCRbeta CDR3 regions were amplified from genomic DNA by means of the immunoSEQ Assay, a bias-controlled multiplex PCR. In the source study's methods: Within the assay, amplification of reference gene primers was used to estimate how many nucleated cells each sample contained. To quantify the absolute abundance of each unique TCRbeta CDR3 rearrangement, sequence reads were collapsed and filtered. For each sample, productive Simpson clonality was calculated as the square root of Simpson's diversity index across productive rearrangements. TCRdb took over this immuneACCESS table, retaining in-frame rearrangements with V and J assigned. Such tables are incomplete; in checked studies, under half of the missing clones stem from an unresolved V gene, and the remainder is unexplained. The V and J calls and the clone size are those of that table, but D and trimming were determined from the DNA. This sample lists approximately 280,000 clones; roughly 91% were detected once. The top ten constitute around 4.4% of the sample.

From V the trimming removes 1 base and from J it removes 5 bases, while the gene matches leave 8 bases of the junction unaccounted for. The CDR3 runs 17 amino acids, cysteine and phenylalanine included. Only CDR3 DNA remains: 51 bases, in frame from the first base. For CDR1 and CDR2, the germline V gene (reference sequence) lists LGHDT and YNNKEL. Results the study describes overall, beyond this receptor: The amount of clinical and demographic metadata varied by source and participant and was provided uncurated.

Details on this clone: The antigen it recognizes is unknown. No clone much larger than this one lies a single base away; base qualities are absent.

The sample was peripheral blood. The V and J genes are TRBV3-1 (or the pseudogene TRBV3-2) and TRBJ1-4, with 9 bases in between that match TRBD1. This TCR derives from a man in his forties with acute or convalescent COVID-19. The CDR3 is CASSQAQPGTGNEKLFF. In nucleotide form, the sequence is TGTGCCAGCAGCCAAGCTCAGCCCGGGACAGGGAATGAAAAACTGTTTTTT.